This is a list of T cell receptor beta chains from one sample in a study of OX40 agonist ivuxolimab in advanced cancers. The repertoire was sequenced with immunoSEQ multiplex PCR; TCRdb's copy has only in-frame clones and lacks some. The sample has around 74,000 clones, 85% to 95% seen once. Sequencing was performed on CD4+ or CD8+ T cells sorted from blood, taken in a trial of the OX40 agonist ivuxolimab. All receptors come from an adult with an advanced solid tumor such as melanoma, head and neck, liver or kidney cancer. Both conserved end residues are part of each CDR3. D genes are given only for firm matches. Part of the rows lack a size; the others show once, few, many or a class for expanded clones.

CDR3: CATSRPLSGVSSDTQYF; DNA: TGTGCCACCAGCAGACCCCTTTCCGGGGTCTCCTCAGATACGCAGTATTTT; D: -; V: TRBV15; size: -; J: TRBJ2-3
CDR3: CASRGQETQYF; DNA: TGCGCCAGCAGAGGCCAAGAGACCCAGTACTTC; D: -; V: TRBV5-1; size: once; J: TRBJ2-5
CDR3: CASRTLAGGPGDTQYF; DNA: TGTGCCAGCAGAACTTTAGCGGGGGGGCCCGGAGATACGCAGTATTTT; D: TRBD2; V: TRBV13; size: -; J: TRBJ2-3
CDR3: CASSAPGTSVDTQYF; DNA: TGTGCCAGCAGCGCCCCCGGGACTAGCGTAGATACGCAGTATTTT; D: TRBD2; V: TRBV9; size: once; J: TRBJ2-3
CDR3: CASSPPGTDNQPQHF; DNA: TGTGCCAGCAGCCCCCCCGGGACAGACAATCAGCCCCAGCATTTT; D: TRBD1; V: TRBV7-9; size: -; J: TRBJ1-5
CDR3: CASSLRSGYYGYTF; DNA: TGTGCCAGCAGCCTTCGCTCGGGTTACTATGGCTACACCTTC; D: -; V: TRBV9; size: -; J: TRBJ1-2
CDR3: CAGHKAELNTEAFF; DNA: TGTGCCGGACATAAGGCAGAGTTGAACACTGAAGCTTTCTTT; D: -; V: TRBV9; size: -; J: TRBJ1-1
CDR3: CASSLGWLAHEQFF; DNA: TGTGCCAGCAGCTTGGGATGGCTGGCGCATGAGCAGTTCTTC; D: -; V: TRBV5-6; size: -; J: TRBJ2-1
CDR3: CASSIRGEQYF; DNA: TGTGCCAGCAGCATCAGGGGAGAGCAGTACTTC; D: -; V: TRBV5-4; size: once; J: TRBJ2-7
CDR3: CASSGSGENFYEQYF; DNA: TGCGCCAGCAGTGGGTCCGGGGAGAACTTCTACGAGCAGTACTTC; D: -; V: TRBV10-1; size: -; J: TRBJ2-7
CDR3: CASSSYRGGFTDTQYF; DNA: TGTGCCAGCAGCTCGTACAGGGGGGGATTTACAGATACGCAGTATTTT; D: -; V: TRBV11-2; size: -; J: TRBJ2-3
CDR3: CASSPRNHEQYF; DNA: TGTGCCAGCAGCCCGCGAAACCACGAGCAGTACTTC; D: -; V: TRBV6-5; size: -; J: TRBJ2-7
CDR3: CASSPGTSGANVLTF; DNA: TGTGCCAGCAGCCCAGGCACCTCTGGGGCCAACGTCCTGACTTTC; D: -; V: TRBV27; size: -; J: TRBJ2-6
CDR3: CASSDSGTGANEKLFF; DNA: TGTGCCAGCAGCGACTCCGGGACAGGGGCGAATGAAAAACTGTTTTTT; D: TRBD1; V: TRBV7-9; size: -; J: TRBJ1-4
CDR3: CASSETSSSNQPQHF; DNA: TGTGCCAGCAGTGAAACTTCAAGTAGCAATCAGCCCCAGCATTTT; D: -; V: TRBV6-1; size: once; J: TRBJ1-5
CDR3: CASSLVAGVHGYTF; DNA: TGTGCCAGCAGCTTAGTAGCAGGGGTTCATGGCTACACCTTC; D: -; V: TRBV7-6; size: -; J: TRBJ1-2
CDR3: CASSKTPRDRKHF; DNA: TGTGCCAGCAGCAAAACCCCTCGGGACAGAAAGCACTTT; D: -; V: TRBV21-1; size: -; J: TRBJ1-6
CDR3: CASSPWSSYNEQFF; DNA: TGTGCCAGCAGCCCCTGGAGCTCCTACAATGAGCAGTTCTTC; D: -; V: TRBV9; size: -; J: TRBJ2-1
CDR3: CASRFGGDRGPNTEAFF; DNA: TGCGCCAGCAGATTTGGCGGGGACAGGGGGCCGAACACTGAAGCTTTCTTT; D: TRBD1; V: TRBV5-1; size: -; J: TRBJ1-1
CDR3: CASSARTVGAFF; DNA: TGTGCCAGTAGTGCCAGGACAGTGGGAGCTTTCTTT; D: -; V: TRBV19; size: few; J: TRBJ1-1
CDR3: CATSPSPFSGGDTQYF; DNA: TGTGCCACCAGCCCGAGCCCGTTTAGCGGGGGCGATACGCAGTATTTT; D: TRBD2; V: TRBV15; size: -; J: TRBJ2-3
CDR3: CASSTTGTGVGEQYF; DNA: TGTGCCAGCAGCACTACCGGGACAGGGGTGGGGGAGCAGTACTTC; D: TRBD1; V: TRBV11-1; size: -; J: TRBJ2-7
CDR3: CASSGTGANEQFF; DNA: TGTGCCAGCAGCGGTACAGGGGCCAATGAGCAGTTCTTC; D: -; V: TRBV21-1; size: -; J: TRBJ2-1
CDR3: CASSLVAGTSGGATQYF; DNA: TGTGCCAGCAGCTTAGTAGCCGGGACTAGCGGGGGGGCTACGCAGTATTTT; D: TRBD2; V: TRBV7-6; size: -; J: TRBJ2-3
CDR3: CASSLSAMNTEAFF; DNA: TGTGCCAGCAGCTTATCCGCCATGAACACTGAAGCTTTCTTT; D: -; V: TRBV11-3; size: -; J: TRBJ1-1
CDR3: CASSSDPRQGGNYGYTF; DNA: TGTGCCAGCAGCTCTGACCCGAGACAGGGAGGGAACTATGGCTACACCTTC; D: TRBD1; V: TRBV7-2; size: -; J: TRBJ1-2
CDR3: CAWSLSGASELFF; DNA: TGTGCCTGGAGTTTATCCGGGGCTTCAGAGCTGTTTTTT; D: -; V: TRBV30; size: -; J: TRBJ2-2
CDR3: CASSSLRDSGLYGYTF; DNA: TGTGCCAGCAGCAGTCTTCGGGACAGCGGTCTCTATGGCTACACCTTC; D: TRBD1; V: TRBV9; size: few; J: TRBJ1-2
CDR3: CASSLRGLGSYTF; DNA: TGTGCCAGCAGCTTACGGGGACTGGGGAGCTACACCTTC; D: -; V: TRBV11-1; size: -; J: TRBJ1-2
CDR3: CASGFTDRGLEETQYF; DNA: TGTGCTAGTGGTTTTACGGACAGGGGGCTCGAAGAGACCCAGTACTTC; D: TRBD1; V: TRBV12-5; size: -; J: TRBJ2-5
CDR3: CASSQSFRGFAETQYF; DNA: TGCGCCAGCAGTCAATCCTTCAGGGGGTTCGCAGAGACCCAGTACTTC; D: TRBD1; V: TRBV23-1; size: -; J: TRBJ2-5
CDR3: CASGIYRDIPTGELFF; DNA: TGTGCTAGTGGTATATACCGGGACATACCCACCGGGGAGCTGTTTTTT; D: -; V: TRBV12-5; size: -; J: TRBJ2-2
CDR3: CASREGPLSYGYTF; DNA: TGCGCCAGCAGAGAAGGCCCCCTATCTTATGGCTACACCTTC; D: -; V: TRBV5-1; size: -; J: TRBJ1-2
CDR3: CASSFLSGTAGEQYF; DNA: TGTGCCAGCAGCTTCCTCTCTGGCACCGCTGGGGAGCAGTACTTC; D: -; V: TRBV11-2; size: -; J: TRBJ2-7
CDR3: CASSPQQTGSSYNSPLHF; DNA: TGCGCCAGCAGCCCTCAACAGACAGGCAGCTCCTATAATTCACCCCTCCACTTT; D: -; V: TRBV4-1; size: once; J: TRBJ1-6
CDR3: CASSPWVRGGNEQYF; DNA: TGTGCCAGTAGTCCCTGGGTCAGAGGGGGTAACGAGCAGTACTTC; D: -; V: TRBV19; size: -; J: TRBJ2-7
CDR3: CASSLDGALAGPYNEQFF; DNA: TGTGCCAGCAGCTTAGATGGGGCTCTAGCGGGGCCTTACAATGAGCAGTTCTTC; D: TRBD2; V: TRBV7-8; size: -; J: TRBJ2-1
CDR3: CASSTLLLLPGQGYYEQFF; DNA: TGTGCCAGTAGTACCCTTCTTCTATTACCGGGACAGGGATACTATGAGCAGTTCTTC; D: TRBD1; V: TRBV19; size: -; J: TRBJ2-1
CDR3: CASSSSTTEAFF; DNA: TGTGCCAGCAGCTCGTCTACCACTGAAGCTTTCTTT; D: -; V: TRBV13; size: few; J: TRBJ1-1
CDR3: CASSLVLSSGGTNEQFF; DNA: TGTGCCAGCAGCCTAGTCCTGTCTAGCGGGGGGACGAATGAGCAGTTCTTC; D: TRBD2; V: TRBV11-3; size: -; J: TRBJ2-1
CDR3: CASSVEDRPGELFF; DNA: TGTGCCAGCAGCGTAGAAGACAGACCCGGGGAGCTGTTTTTT; D: -; V: TRBV9; size: -; J: TRBJ2-2
CDR3: CASSTPPGGLPGTDTQYF; DNA: TGCGCCAGCAGCACCCCTCCGGGGGGGCTTCCGGGCACAGATACGCAGTATTTT; D: TRBD2; V: TRBV4-1; size: -; J: TRBJ2-3
CDR3: CASSYSQGETSYEQYF; DNA: TGTGCCAGCAGTTACTCCCAGGGGGAAACCTCCTACGAGCAGTACTTC; D: TRBD1; V: TRBV6-5; size: -; J: TRBJ2-7
CDR3: CASRPEEGPVEEQYF; DNA: TGTGCCAGCAGACCCGAGGAGGGCCCCGTTGAAGAGCAGTACTTC; D: -; V: TRBV6-5; size: -; J: TRBJ2-7
CDR3: CASSSLAGANVLTF; DNA: TGTGCCAGCAGTTCCTTAGCTGGGGCCAACGTCCTGACTTTC; D: -; V: TRBV6-1; size: -; J: TRBJ2-6
CDR3: CASSPRRTGDTEAFF; DNA: TGCGCCAGCAGCCCCCGACGGACAGGGGACACTGAAGCTTTCTTT; D: TRBD1; V: TRBV4-1; size: -; J: TRBJ1-1
CDR3: CASSDSRGTGNEKLFF; DNA: TGTGCCAGCAGTGACTCGAGAGGGACGGGTAATGAAAAACTGTTTTTT; D: -; V: TRBV6-4; size: -; J: TRBJ1-4
CDR3: CASSMAGYNYGYTF; DNA: TGTGCCAGTAGTATGGCGGGTTATAACTATGGCTACACCTTC; D: -; V: TRBV19; size: -; J: TRBJ1-2